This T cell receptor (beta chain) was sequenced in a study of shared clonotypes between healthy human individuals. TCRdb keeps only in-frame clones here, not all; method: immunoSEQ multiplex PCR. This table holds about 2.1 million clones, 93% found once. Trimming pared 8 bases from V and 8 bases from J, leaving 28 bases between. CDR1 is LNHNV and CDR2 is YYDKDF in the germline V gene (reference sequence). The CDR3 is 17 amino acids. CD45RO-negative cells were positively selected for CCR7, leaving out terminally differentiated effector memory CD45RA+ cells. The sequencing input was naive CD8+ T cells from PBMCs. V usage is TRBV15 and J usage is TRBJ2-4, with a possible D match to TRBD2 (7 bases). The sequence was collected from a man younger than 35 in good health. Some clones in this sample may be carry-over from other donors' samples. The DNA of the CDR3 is TGTGCCACCCGACCGTGGGGGGGCGAGGTTCTGACCGACATTCAGTACTTC. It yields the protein CATRPWGGEVLTDIQYF.